This T cell receptor (beta chain) was observed in a study of shared clonotypes between healthy human individuals. General study findings and limits: Generally, estimated richness proved larger in naive subsets than it did in memory subsets.

Concerning this clone: Its antigen is as yet unknown.

Sequencing was performed with immunoSEQ multiplex PCR; in TCRdb, only in-frame clones are kept and a portion is missing. This sample has around 720,000 clones; about 80% occur once, and the top ten carry around 1.8%. Material for sequencing was memory CD4+ T cells sorted from blood. Subset denoted: CD45RA-negative fraction. This TCR was recovered from a woman under 40 in good health.

CDR3 DNA sequence: TGTGCCAGTAGTATTGGGACAGGGGGGAGAAAACTGTTTTTT. It translates to CASSIGTGGRKLFF. The chain employs TRBV19 and TRBJ1-4; the match to TRBD1 covers 11 bases. Per germline, CDR1 LNHDA and CDR2 SQIVND (reference sequence). This CDR3 is built from 14 residues. V dropped 3 bases and J dropped 10; count of bases not matched to a gene: 4.